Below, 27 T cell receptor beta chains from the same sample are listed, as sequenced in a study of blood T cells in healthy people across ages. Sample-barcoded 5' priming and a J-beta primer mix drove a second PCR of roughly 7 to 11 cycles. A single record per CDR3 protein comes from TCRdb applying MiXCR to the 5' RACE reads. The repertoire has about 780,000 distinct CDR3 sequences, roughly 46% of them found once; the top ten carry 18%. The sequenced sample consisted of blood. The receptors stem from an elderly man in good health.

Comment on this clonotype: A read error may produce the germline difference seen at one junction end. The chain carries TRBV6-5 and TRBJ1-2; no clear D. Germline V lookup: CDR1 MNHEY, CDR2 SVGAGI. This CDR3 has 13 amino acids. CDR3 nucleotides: TGTGCTAGCACCCAGGACCTTAACTATGGCTACACCTTC. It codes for CASTQDLNYGYTF.

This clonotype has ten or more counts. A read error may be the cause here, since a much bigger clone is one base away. CDR3 loop: CASGDWTSLGYTF. The CDR3 coding sequence is TGTGCCAGCGGGGACTGGACTTCTCTGGGCTACACCTTC. V gene TRBV7-9 combines with J gene TRBJ1-2; tentative D call: TRBD1 (5 bases). The V end was cut by 8 bases, the J end by 8 bases, with 18 bases between. The CDR3 length is 13 residues. CDR1 SEHNR and CDR2 FQNEAQ come from the germline V gene (reference sequence).

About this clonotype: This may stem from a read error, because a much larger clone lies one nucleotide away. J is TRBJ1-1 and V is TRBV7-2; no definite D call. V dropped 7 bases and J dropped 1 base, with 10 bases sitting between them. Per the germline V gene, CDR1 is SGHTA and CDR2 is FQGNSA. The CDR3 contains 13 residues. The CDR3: CASISLANTEAFF. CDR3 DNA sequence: TGTGCCAGCATCTCTCTAGCGAACACTGAAGCTTTCTTT.

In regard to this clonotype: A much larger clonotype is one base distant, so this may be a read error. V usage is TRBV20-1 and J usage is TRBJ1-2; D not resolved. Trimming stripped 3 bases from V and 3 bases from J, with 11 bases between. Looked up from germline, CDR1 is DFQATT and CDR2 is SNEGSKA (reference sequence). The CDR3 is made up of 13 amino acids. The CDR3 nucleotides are TGCAGTGCTAGGGAATGGGAGGACTATGGCTACACCTTC. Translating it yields CSAREWEDYGYTF.

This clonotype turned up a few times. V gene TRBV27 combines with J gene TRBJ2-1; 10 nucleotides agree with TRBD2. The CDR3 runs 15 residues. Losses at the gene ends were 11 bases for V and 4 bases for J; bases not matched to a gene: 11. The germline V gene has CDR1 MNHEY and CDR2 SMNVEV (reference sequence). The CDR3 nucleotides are TGTGCCTGTCGGGAGGGACTAGCGTTTTACAATGAGCAGTTCTTC. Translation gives CACREGLAFYNEQFF.

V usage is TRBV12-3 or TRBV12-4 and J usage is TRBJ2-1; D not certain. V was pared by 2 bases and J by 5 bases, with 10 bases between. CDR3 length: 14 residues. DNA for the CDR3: TGTGCCAGCAGTTTAAGACTTACCAACAATGAGCAGTTCTTC. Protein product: CASSLRLTNNEQFF.

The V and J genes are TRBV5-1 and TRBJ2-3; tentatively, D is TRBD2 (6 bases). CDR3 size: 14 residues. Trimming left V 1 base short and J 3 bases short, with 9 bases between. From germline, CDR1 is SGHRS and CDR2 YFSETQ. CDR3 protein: CASSLRTTTDTQYF. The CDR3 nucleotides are TGCGCCAGCAGCTTGAGGACTACGACAGATACGCAGTATTTT.

For the CDR3, the DNA is TGTGCCAGCAGCCAAGGGCGGGAGAGCCTCTTCAATGAGCAGTTCTTC. It is translated as CASSQGRESLFNEQFF. The chain couples TRBV4-2 to TRBJ2-1; 7 positions match TRBD2. The V gene end was trimmed by 1 base and the J gene end by 6 bases; junction bases not matched to a gene: 9. Germline V gene lookup returns CDR1 LGHNA and CDR2 YNFKEQ. This CDR3 has 16 amino acids.

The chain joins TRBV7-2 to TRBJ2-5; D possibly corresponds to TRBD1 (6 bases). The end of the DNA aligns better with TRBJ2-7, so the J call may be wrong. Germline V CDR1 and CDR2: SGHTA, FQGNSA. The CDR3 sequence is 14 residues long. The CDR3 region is CASSLSGVLYEQYF. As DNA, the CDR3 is TGTGCCAGCAGCCTATCAGGGGTTCTCTACGAGCAGTACTTC.

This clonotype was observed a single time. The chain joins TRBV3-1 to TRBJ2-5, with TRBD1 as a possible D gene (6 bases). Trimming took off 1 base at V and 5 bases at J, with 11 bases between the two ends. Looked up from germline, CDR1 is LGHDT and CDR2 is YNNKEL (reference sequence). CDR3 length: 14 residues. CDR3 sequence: CASSQGPGVETQYF. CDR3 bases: TGTGCCAGCAGCCAAGGGCCAGGGGTGGAGACCCAGTACTTC.

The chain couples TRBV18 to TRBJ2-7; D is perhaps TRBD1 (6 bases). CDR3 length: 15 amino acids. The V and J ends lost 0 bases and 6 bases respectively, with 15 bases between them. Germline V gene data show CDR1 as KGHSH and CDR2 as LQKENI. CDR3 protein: CASSPPVQGEREQYF. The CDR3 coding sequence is TGTGCCAGCTCACCACCGGTACAGGGTGAGCGCGAGCAGTACTTC. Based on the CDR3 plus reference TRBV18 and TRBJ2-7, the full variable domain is NAGVMQNPRHLVRRRGQEARLRCSPMKGHSHVYWYRQLPEEGLKFMVYLQKENIIDESGMPKERFSAEFPKEGPSILRIQQVVRGDSAAYFCASSPPVQGEREQYFGPGTRLTVT.

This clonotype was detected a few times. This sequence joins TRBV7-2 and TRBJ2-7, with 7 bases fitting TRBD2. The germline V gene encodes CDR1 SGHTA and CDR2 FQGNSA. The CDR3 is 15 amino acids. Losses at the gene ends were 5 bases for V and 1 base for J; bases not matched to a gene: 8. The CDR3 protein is CASSLGPGGSYEQYF. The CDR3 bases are TGTGCCAGCAGCCTGGGACCCGGGGGGTCCTACGAGCAGTACTTC.

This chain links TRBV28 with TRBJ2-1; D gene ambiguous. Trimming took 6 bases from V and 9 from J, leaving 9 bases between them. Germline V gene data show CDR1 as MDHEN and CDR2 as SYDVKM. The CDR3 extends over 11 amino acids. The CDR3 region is CASSRIGEQFF. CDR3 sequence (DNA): TGTGCCAGCAGCCGGATAGGTGAGCAGTTCTTC. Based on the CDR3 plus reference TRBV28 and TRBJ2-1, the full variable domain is DVKVTQSSRYLVKRTGEKVFLECVQDMDHENMFWYRQDPGLGLRLIYFSYDVKMKEKGDIPEGYSVSREKKERFSLILESASTNQTSMYLCASSRIGEQFFGPGTRLTVL.

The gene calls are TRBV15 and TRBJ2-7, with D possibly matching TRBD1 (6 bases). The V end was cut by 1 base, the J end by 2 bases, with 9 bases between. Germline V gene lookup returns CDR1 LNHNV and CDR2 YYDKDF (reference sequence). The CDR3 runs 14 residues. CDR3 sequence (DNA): TGTGCCACCAGCAGAGCGAAGGGGGCCTACGAGCAGTACTTC. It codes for CATSRAKGAYEQYF.

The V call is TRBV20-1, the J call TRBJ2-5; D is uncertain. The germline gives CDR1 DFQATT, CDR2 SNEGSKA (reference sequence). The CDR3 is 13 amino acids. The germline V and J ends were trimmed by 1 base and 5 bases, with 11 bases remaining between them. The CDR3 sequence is CSARGLVGETQYF. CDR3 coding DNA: TGCAGTGCTAGAGGGTTGGTAGGGGAGACCCAGTACTTC.

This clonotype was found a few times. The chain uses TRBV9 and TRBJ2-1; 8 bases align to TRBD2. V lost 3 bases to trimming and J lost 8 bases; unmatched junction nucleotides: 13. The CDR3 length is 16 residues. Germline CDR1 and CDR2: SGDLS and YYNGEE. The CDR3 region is CASSGGGGLATDEQFF. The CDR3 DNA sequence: TGTGCCAGCAGCGGGGGCGGTGGACTAGCTACCGATGAGCAGTTCTTC.

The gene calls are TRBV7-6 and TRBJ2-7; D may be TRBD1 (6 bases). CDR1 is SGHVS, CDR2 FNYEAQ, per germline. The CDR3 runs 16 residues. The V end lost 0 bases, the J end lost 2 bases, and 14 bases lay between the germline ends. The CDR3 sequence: CASSLAPRDIPYEQYF. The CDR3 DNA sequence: TGTGCCAGCAGCTTAGCACCCCGGGACATACCCTACGAGCAGTACTTC.

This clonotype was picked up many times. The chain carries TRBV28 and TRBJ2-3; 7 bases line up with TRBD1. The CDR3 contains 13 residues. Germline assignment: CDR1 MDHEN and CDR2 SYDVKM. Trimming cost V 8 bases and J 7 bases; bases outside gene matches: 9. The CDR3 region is CASGQGVRNTQYF. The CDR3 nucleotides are TGTGCCAGCGGTCAGGGGGTTCGGAATACGCAGTATTTT.

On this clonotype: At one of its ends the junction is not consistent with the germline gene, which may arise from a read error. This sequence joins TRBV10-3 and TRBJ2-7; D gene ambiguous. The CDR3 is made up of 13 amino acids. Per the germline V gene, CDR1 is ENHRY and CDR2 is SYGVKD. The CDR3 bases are TGTACCATCAGTGAGTCGATCTCCTACGAGCAGTACTTC. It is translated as CTISESISYEQYF.

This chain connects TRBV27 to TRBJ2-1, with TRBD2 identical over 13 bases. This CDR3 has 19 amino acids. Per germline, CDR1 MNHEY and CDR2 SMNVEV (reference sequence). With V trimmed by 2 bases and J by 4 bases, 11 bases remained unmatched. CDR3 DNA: TGTGCCAGCAGTTTAGGGACTAGCGGGGCCCGTATATTTTACAATGAGCAGTTCTTC. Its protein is CASSLGTSGARIFYNEQFF.

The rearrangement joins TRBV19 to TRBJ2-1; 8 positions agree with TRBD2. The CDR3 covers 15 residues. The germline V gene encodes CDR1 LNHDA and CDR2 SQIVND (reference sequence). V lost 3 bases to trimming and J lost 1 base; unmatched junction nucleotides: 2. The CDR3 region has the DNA TGTGCCAGTAGTATCCGACTAGCGTCCTACAATGAGCAGTTCTTC. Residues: CASSIRLASYNEQFF.

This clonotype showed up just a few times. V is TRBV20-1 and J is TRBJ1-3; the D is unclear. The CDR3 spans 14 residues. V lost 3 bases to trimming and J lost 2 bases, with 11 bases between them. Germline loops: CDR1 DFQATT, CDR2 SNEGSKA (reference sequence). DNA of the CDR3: TGCAGTGCTAGCAACCGCCGGGCTGGAAACACCATATATTTT. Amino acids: CSASNRRAGNTIYF.

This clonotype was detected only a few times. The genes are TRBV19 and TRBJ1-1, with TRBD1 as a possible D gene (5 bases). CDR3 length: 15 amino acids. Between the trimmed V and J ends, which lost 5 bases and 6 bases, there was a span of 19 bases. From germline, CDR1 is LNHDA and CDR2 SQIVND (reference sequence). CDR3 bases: TGTGCCAGTAGTCCCCGGACGGGGGAAGGACCTGAAGCTTTCTTT. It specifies CASSPRTGEGPEAFF.

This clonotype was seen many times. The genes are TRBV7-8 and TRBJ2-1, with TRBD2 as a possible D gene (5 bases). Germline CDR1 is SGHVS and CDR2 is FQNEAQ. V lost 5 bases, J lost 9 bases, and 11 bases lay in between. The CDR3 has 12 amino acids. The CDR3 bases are TGTGCCAGCAGCCTTCGGAGCGGTGAGCAGTTCTTC. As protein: CASSLRSGEQFF.

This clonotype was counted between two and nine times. CDR3 in amino acids: CASRRTAGAGELFF. As DNA, the CDR3 is TGTGCCAGCAGACGGACGGCCGGGGCCGGGGAGCTGTTTTTT. The J gene is TRBJ2-2, the V gene TRBV7-2, with D perhaps TRBD2 (5 bases). CDR3 size: 14 residues. V was shortened by 6 bases and J by 6 bases, with 14 bases between the two germline ends. In germline, CDR1 is SGHTA, CDR2 FQGNSA.

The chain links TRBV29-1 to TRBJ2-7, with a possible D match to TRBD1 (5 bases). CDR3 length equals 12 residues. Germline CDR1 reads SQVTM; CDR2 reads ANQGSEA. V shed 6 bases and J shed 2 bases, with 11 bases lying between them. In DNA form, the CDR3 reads TGCAGCGTATACAGGTCCCCCTACGAGCAGTACTTC. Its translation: CSVYRSPYEQYF.

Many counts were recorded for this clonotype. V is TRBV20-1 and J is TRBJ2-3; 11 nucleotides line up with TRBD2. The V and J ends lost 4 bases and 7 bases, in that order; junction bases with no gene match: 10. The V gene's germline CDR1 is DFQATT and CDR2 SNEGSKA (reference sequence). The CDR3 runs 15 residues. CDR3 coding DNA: TGCAGTGCTATCATTGCGGCTAGCGGGAGGCATACGCAGTATTTT. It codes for CSAIIAASGRHTQYF.